This T cell receptor (beta chain) is drawn from a study of blood T cell repertoires in COVID-19. Background on the study: The United States, Italy and Spain were the sources of the acute and convalescent COVID-19 samples. Sources were T cells, B-cell-depleted T cells, or PBMCs; the material itself was cDNA or gDNA.

As originally analysed: The assay estimated nucleated cells by amplifying reference gene primers. Clones were read by immunoSEQ multiplex PCR, and TCRdb kept only the in-frame ones, dropping some. Clone size and the V and J calls come from that table; the DNA yielded D and trimming. The sample shows 200,000 or so clones, 80% to 85% of them seen only once. The V gene end was trimmed by 7 bases and the J gene end by 4 bases; junction bases not matched to a gene: 10. The germline V gene encodes CDR1 MDHEN and CDR2 SYDVKM. This CDR3 has 15 residues. The genes are TRBV28 and TRBJ1-2; 9 bases match TRBD1. The receptor comes from a woman aged 25 to 39 with acute or convalescent COVID-19. The source material was peripheral blood. The CDR3 nucleotides read TGTGCCAGCATACCAACTAAGACAGGGGGCTATGGCTACACCTTC. Amino acid sequence: CASIPTKTGGYGYTF.